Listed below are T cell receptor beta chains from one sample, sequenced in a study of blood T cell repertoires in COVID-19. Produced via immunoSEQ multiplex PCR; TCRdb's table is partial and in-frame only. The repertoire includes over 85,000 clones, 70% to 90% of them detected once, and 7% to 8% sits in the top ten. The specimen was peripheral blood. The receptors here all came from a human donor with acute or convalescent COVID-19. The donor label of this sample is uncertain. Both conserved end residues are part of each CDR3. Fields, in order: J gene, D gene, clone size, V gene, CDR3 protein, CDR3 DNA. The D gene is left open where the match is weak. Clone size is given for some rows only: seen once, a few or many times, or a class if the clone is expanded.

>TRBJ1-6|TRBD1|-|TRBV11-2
CASSFVTGFNSPLHF
TGTGCCAGCAGCTTCGTGACAGGGTTTAATTCACCCCTCCACTTT
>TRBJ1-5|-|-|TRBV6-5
CASRSTGYSNQPQHF
TGTGCCAGCAGATCGACAGGCTATAGCAATCAGCCCCAGCATTTT
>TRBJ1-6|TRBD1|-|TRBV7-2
CASSLEGGFYNSPLHF
TGTGCCAGCAGCTTAGAAGGGGGCTTCTATAATTCACCCCTCCACTTT
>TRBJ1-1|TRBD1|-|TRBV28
CASSSLTGTGTEAFF
TGTGCCAGCAGTTCGTTAACCGGGACAGGGACTGAAGCTTTCTTT
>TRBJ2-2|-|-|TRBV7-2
CASSLSLRTGELFF
TGTGCCAGCAGCTTAAGCCTACGGACCGGGGAGCTGTTTTTT
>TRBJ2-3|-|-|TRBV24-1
CATSDRQDTQYF
TGTGCCACCAGTGATAGACAGGATACGCAGTATTTT
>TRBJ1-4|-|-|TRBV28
CASMFFGEEKLFF
TGTGCCAGCATGTTTTTCGGAGAGGAAAAACTGTTTTTT
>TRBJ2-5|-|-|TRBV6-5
CASSRPGSGEETQYF
TGTGCCAGCAGCCGCCCCGGGTCTGGAGAAGAGACCCAGTACTTC
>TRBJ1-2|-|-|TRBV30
CAWTGRDYGYTF
TGTGCCTGGACAGGGAGGGACTATGGCTACACCTTC
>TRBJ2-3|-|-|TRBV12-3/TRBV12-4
CASRPGLATQYF
TGTGCCAGCAGACCTGGACTTGCTACGCAGTATTTT
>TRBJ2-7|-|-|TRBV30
CAWSGGDSYEQYF
TGTGCCTGGAGTGGCGGGGACTCCTACGAGCAGTACTTC
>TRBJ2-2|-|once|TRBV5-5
CASSPGWAGDTGELFF
TGTGCCAGCAGCCCCGGTTGGGCAGGGGACACCGGGGAGCTGTTTTTT
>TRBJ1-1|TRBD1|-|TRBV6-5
CASSLRQGNTEAFF
TGTGCCAGCAGTTTACGACAGGGGAACACTGAAGCTTTCTTT
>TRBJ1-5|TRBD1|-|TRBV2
CASSEVKQGAGNQPQHF
TGTGCCAGCAGTGAAGTGAAACAGGGGGCCGGCAATCAGCCCCAGCATTTT
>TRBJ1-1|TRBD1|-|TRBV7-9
CASSIRQGIAEAFF
TGTGCCAGCAGCATCCGACAGGGGATAGCTGAAGCTTTCTTT
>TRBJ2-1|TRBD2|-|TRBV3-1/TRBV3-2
CASSQGLAGTYNEQFF
TGTGCCAGCAGCCAAGGACTAGCGGGGACCTACAATGAGCAGTTCTTC
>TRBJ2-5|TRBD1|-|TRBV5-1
CASSSGTGSETQYF
TGCGCCAGCAGCTCAGGGACAGGTTCAGAGACCCAGTACTTC
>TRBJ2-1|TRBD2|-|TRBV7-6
CASSLASGGYNEQFF
TGTGCCAGCAGCTTAGCTAGCGGGGGATACAATGAGCAGTTCTTC
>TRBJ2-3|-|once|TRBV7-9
CASSPDGGTDTQYF
TGTGCCAGCAGCCCCGACGGGGGCACAGATACGCAGTATTTT
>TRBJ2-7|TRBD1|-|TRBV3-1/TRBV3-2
CASSQMDRGYEQYF
TGTGCCAGCAGCCAAATGGACAGGGGGTACGAGCAGTACTTC
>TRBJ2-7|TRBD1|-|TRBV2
CASSEGTGIYEQYF
TGTGCCAGCAGTGAAGGGACAGGGATCTACGAGCAGTACTTC
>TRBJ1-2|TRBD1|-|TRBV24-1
CATSDPSQQGRDYGYTF
TGTGCCACCAGTGACCCATCACAACAGGGGCGCGACTATGGCTACACCTTC
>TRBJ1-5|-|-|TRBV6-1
CASSENPRRQDQPQHF
TGTGCCAGCAGTGAAAATCCCCGTAGGCAGGATCAGCCCCAGCATTTT
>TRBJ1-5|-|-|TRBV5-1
CASSLAVDQPQHF
TGCGCCAGCAGCTTGGCGGTCGATCAGCCCCAGCATTTT
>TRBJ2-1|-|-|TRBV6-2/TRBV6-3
CASSKLADSYNEQFF
TGTGCCAGCAGTAAACTAGCAGACTCCTACAATGAGCAGTTCTTC
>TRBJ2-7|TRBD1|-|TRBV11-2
CASSRDSSYEQYF
TGTGCCAGCAGCCGGGACAGCTCCTACGAGCAGTACTTC
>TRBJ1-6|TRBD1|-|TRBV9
CASSIGQGRNSPLHF
TGTGCCAGCAGCATCGGACAGGGACGTAATTCACCCCTCCACTTT
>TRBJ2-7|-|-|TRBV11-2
CASSLTDSRTYEQYF
TGTGCCAGCAGCTTAACGGACAGCCGGACCTACGAGCAGTACTTC
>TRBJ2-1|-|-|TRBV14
CASSQGPTGEQFF
TGTGCCAGCAGCCAAGGACCCACAGGGGAGCAGTTCTTC
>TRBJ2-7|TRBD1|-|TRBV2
CASNLWTGGSYEQYF
TGTGCCAGCAACCTATGGACAGGCGGCTCCTACGAGCAGTACTTC
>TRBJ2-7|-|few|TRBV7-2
CASSLLEDGSREQYF
TGTGCCAGCAGCTTATTGGAGGATGGGTCTCGGGAGCAGTACTTC
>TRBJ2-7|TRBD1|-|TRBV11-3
CASSSGTGGYEQYF
TGTGCCAGCAGCTCCGGGACAGGGGGCTATGAGCAGTACTTC
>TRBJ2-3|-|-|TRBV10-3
CAIKSLASTDTQYF
TGTGCCATCAAATCTTTAGCGAGCACAGATACGCAGTATTTT
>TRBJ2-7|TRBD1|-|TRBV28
CASKRGQGTYEQYF
TGTGCCAGCAAAAGGGGACAGGGAACCTACGAGCAGTACTTC
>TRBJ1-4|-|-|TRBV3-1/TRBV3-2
CASSKSETNEKLFF
TGTGCCAGCAGCAAAAGCGAAACTAATGAAAAACTGTTTTTT
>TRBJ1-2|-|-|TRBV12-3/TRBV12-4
CASRWGDAGYTF
TGTGCCAGCAGATGGGGGGACGCGGGCTACACCTTC
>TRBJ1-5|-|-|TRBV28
CASTLRGRGNQPQHF
TGTGCCAGCACCCTCAGGGGTAGAGGCAATCAGCCCCAGCATTTT
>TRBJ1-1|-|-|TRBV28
CASSLSASGAFF
TGTGCCAGCAGTCTGAGTGCCTCGGGAGCTTTCTTT
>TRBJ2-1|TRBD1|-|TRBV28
CASRTPPGQGMDEQFF
TGTGCCAGCAGAACCCCCCCGGGACAGGGGATGGATGAGCAGTTCTTC
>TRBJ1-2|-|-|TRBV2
CASSGPGVNYGYTF
TGTGCCAGCAGTGGTCCAGGGGTTAACTATGGCTACACCTTC
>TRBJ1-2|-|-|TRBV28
CASSGFTPLGAGKTNYGYTF
TGTGCCAGCAGTGGATTCACACCTCTGGGGGCAGGCAAGACTAACTATGGCTACACCTTC
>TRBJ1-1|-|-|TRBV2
CASRPPTVMNTEAFF
TGTGCCAGCAGACCCCCGACAGTAATGAACACTGAAGCTTTCTTT
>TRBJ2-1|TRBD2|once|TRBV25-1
CASRVAGPPYNEQFF
TGTGCCAGCAGGGTAGCGGGGCCGCCCTACAATGAGCAGTTCTTC
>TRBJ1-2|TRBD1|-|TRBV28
CATRTGQGFYGYTF
TGTGCCACTCGGACAGGACAGGGTTTCTATGGCTACACCTTC
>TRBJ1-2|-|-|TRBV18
CASSPQQGPGGYTF
TGTGCCAGCTCACCCCAGCAAGGCCCGGGTGGCTACACCTTC
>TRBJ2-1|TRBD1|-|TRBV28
CASSTGTGVINEQFF
TGTGCCAGCAGTACCGGGACAGGGGTGATCAATGAGCAGTTCTTC
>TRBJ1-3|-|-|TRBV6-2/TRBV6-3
CASSNADRSGNTIYF
TGTGCCAGCAGTAACGCCGACAGGTCCGGAAACACCATATATTTT
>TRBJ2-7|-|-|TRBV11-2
CASSQGLTSSYEQYF
TGTGCCAGCAGCCAAGGACTGACGAGCTCCTACGAGCAGTACTTC
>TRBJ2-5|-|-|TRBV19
CASSTVGALETQYF
TGTGCCAGTAGTACCGTGGGGGCCTTAGAGACCCAGTACTTC
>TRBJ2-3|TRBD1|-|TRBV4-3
CASSQDAGTGNTDTQYF
TGCGCCAGCAGCCAAGACGCCGGGACAGGGAACACAGATACGCAGTATTTT
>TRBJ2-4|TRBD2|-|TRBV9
CASSVEARAGGQNIQYF
TGTGCCAGCAGCGTAGAGGCACGAGCGGGGGGCCAAAACATTCAGTACTTC
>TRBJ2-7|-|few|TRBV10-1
CASSKSWLYEQYF
TGCGCCAGCAGTAAATCGTGGCTGTACGAGCAGTACTTC
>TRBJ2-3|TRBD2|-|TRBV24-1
CATSVTSGGADTQYF
TGTGCCACCAGTGTTACTAGCGGGGGGGCAGATACGCAGTATTTT